This T cell receptor (beta chain) was sequenced in a study of neurological immune-mediated disorders. This clonotype was counted a few times. This CDR3 is 14 amino acids long. From germline, CDR1 is SGHAT and CDR2 FQNNGV. Trimming took 7 bases from V and 4 from J, leaving 14 bases between them. From the 5' RACE reads, TCRdb called clonotypes with MiXCR, one entry per CDR3 protein. The repertoire holds approximately 66,000 distinct CDR3 sequences, with almost 3.5% as singletons. This TCR derives from a man between 35 and 55 years old with multiple sclerosis. Sequencing was done on a sample of PBMCs. The chain recombines TRBV11-2 with TRBJ2-1; maybe TRBD2 (6 bases). The CDR3 nucleotides are TGTGCCAGCACCCCGCTAGCGACATACAATGAGCAGTTCTTC. Protein sequence: CASTPLATYNEQFF.